This TCR beta chain emerged from a study of metastatic and nonmetastatic thyroid tumors. None of the patients had undergone any treatment ahead of thyroid surgery. V gave up 4 bases and J gave up 7 bases, with 17 bases separating them. The CDR3 has 15 residues. The germline V gene encodes CDR1 SGHNT and CDR2 YYREEE (reference sequence). On this clone: Its matching antigen is unknown.

Study-wide results and caveats: Malignant thyroid tumors reportedly had TCR beta diversity that was significantly higher than in benign nodules, in blood and tumor.

TCRdb reassembled clones from the PCR reads with MiXCR. Among roughly 7,300 clones, about 30% were seen once, and the ten largest hold more than 8.5%. Sequencing used tumor tissue. The clonotype was recovered from a female donor with papillary thyroid cancer or a benign thyroid nodule (not recorded which). Some clones in this sample may be carry-over from other donors' samples. The chain couples TRBV5-4 to TRBJ2-2; no definite D call. This chain's CDR3 is CASSPRERAHGELFF. CDR3 DNA: TGTGCCAGCAGCCCTAGGGAACGGGCCCACGGGGAGCTGTTTTTT.